This passage covers 10 T cell receptor beta chains from one sample sequenced in a study of blood T cell repertoires in COVID-19. The assay was immunoSEQ multiplex PCR, and TCRdb's table has in-frame clones only and misses some. Counted here are about 33,000 clones, less than 90% occurring once; the ten biggest clones make up 19%. Sequenced material: peripheral blood. The receptors come from a man in his 70s with acute or convalescent COVID-19.

J is TRBJ2-2 and V is TRBV5-1; the match to TRBD2 covers 9 bases. The CDR3 is made up of 15 amino acids. Germline lookup yields CDR1 SGHRS and CDR2 YFSETQ. Trimming took 3 bases from V and 3 from J; bases not matched to a gene: 3. The CDR3 protein is CASSSIAGDTGELFF. The CDR3 nucleotides are TGCGCCAGCAGCTCAATAGCGGGGGACACCGGGGAGCTGTTTTTT.

In nucleotides, the CDR3 is TGTGCCAGTAGTGGGGACAGAGAAAACACTGAAGCTTTCTTT. Translating gives CASSGDRENTEAFF. This chain uses TRBV19 with TRBJ1-1; 7 positions match TRBD1. There are 14 residues in the CDR3. Germline loops: CDR1 LNHDA, CDR2 SQIVND (reference sequence). V lost 5 bases and J lost 2; bases outside the gene matches: 5.

The V call is TRBV9, the J call TRBJ1-4; TRBD1 matches at 11 bases. The trim removed 0 bases at V and 1 base at J, leaving 5 bases unmatched. This CDR3 has 18 amino acids. Germline V gene data show CDR1 as SGDLS and CDR2 as YYNGEE. This CDR3 reads CASSVGSGTGGTNEKLFF. The DNA for the CDR3 is TGTGCCAGCAGCGTAGGTTCCGGGACAGGGGGAACTAATGAAAAACTGTTTTTT.

This clone was observed a single time. This chain links TRBV5-5 with TRBJ2-7; D may be TRBD1 (6 bases). The CDR3 runs 14 residues. The V end lost 0 bases, the J end lost 1 base, and 8 bases lay between the germline ends. Germline assignment: CDR1 SGHKS and CDR2 YYEKEE (reference sequence). CDR3 loop: CASSLGTASYEQYF. In DNA form, the CDR3 reads TGTGCCAGCAGCTTGGGGACAGCATCCTACGAGCAGTACTTC.

The chain combines TRBV28 with TRBJ1-5; 9 nucleotides match TRBD1. This CDR3 is built from 16 residues. Looked up from germline, CDR1 is MDHEN and CDR2 is SYDVKM. The junction had 8 bases not matched to a gene; V was cut back by 4 bases and J by 4 bases. The CDR3 spells CASSSTTGTGNQPQHF. In nucleotides, the CDR3 is TGTGCCAGCAGTTCCACGACCGGGACAGGGAATCAGCCCCAGCATTTT.

V and J are TRBV28 and TRBJ2-2; 14 bases are a match to TRBD2. The CDR3 runs to 18 residues. CDR1 and CDR2 from the germline V gene are MDHEN and SYDVKM. V lost 7 bases to trimming and J lost 4 bases; unmatched junction nucleotides: 11. The DNA of the CDR3 is TGTGCCAGCACCCGTCACGGGACTAGCGGGAGCTTCACCGGGGAGCTGTTTTTT. This encodes CASTRHGTSGSFTGELFF.

The CDR3 DNA sequence: TGCAGCGTTGAGGGACTAGCGGATAGGGGTGGCACAGATACGCAGTATTTT. Translated, it gives CSVEGLADRGGTDTQYF. The genes are TRBV29-1 and TRBJ2-3; 11 bases line up with TRBD2. The CDR3 contains 17 residues. Germline CDR1 reads SQVTM; CDR2 reads ANQGSEA. The V gene end was trimmed by 3 bases and the J gene end by 1 base; junction bases not matched to a gene: 9.

The chain uses TRBV4-1 and TRBJ2-7; 7 nucleotides match TRBD1. From germline, CDR1 is MGHRA and CDR2 YSYEKL. The CDR3 runs to 16 residues. V was clipped by 1 base and J by 0 bases; unmatched bases: 6. This CDR3 reads CASSQVGRDSSYEQYF. The CDR3 DNA is TGCGCCAGCAGCCAAGTGGGCCGGGACAGCTCCTACGAGCAGTACTTC.

V usage is TRBV4-2 and J usage is TRBJ2-5; 9 nucleotides align to TRBD2. The CDR3 length is 17 residues. Germline V lookup: CDR1 LGHNA, CDR2 YNFKEQ. V was clipped by 1 base and J by 3 bases; unmatched bases: 9. This chain's CDR3 is CASSQVKAGGGKETQYF. The CDR3 DNA reads TGTGCCAGCAGCCAAGTAAAAGCGGGAGGAGGAAAAGAGACCCAGTACTTC.

The gene calls are TRBV5-1 and TRBJ1-2; D may be TRBD1 (5 bases). The CDR3 loop spans 14 amino acids. V was shortened by 4 bases and J by 5 bases, with 15 bases between the two germline ends. CDR1 and CDR2 (germline): SGHRS, YFSETQ. CDR3 coding DNA: TGCGCCAGCAGCGGGGGGACGACGGTTTATGGCTACACCTTC. This translates into CASSGGTTVYGYTF.